The rows below give T cell receptor beta chains drawn from one sample of a study of radiotherapy plus CTLA-4 blockade in lung cancer. Libraries were prepared by immunoSEQ multiplex PCR; TCRdb keeps only in-frame clonotypes and omits some of them. The sample holds roughly 80,000 clones, roughly 70% seen once. Sequenced here: peripheral blood, sampled from a patient treated with radiotherapy plus ipilimumab. Every receptor here comes from a human donor with non-small cell lung cancer whose response to radiotherapy plus ipilimumab could not be evaluated. Each CDR3 is given with its conserved first and last residue. A D gene is named only where the DNA matches it firmly. Where a row states a size, it is once, few, many or the class of an expanded clone; other rows omit it.

D gene,clone size,V gene,J gene,CDR3 protein,CDR3 DNA
TRBD2,NA,TRBV4-2,TRBJ2-1,CASSLRLAESYNEQFF,TGTGCCAGCAGCCTTAGACTAGCGGAATCCTACAATGAGCAGTTCTTC
NA,NA,TRBV7-9,TRBJ2-7,CASSFYSVYEQYF,TGTGCCAGCAGCTTTTACAGTGTCTACGAGCAGTACTTC
NA,once,TRBV4-1,TRBJ2-5,CASSPYRASGTGEQYF,TGCGCCAGCAGCCCATACCGGGCTAGCGGGACAGGGGAGCAGTACTTC
NA,once,TRBV19,TRBJ1-1,CASSNPLPPGGFTEAFF,TGTGCCAGTAGTAACCCCCTCCCACCGGGGGGTTTCACTGAAGCTTTCTTT
TRBD1,NA,TRBV12-5,TRBJ2-1,CASGFGTGFYEQFF,TGTGCTAGTGGTTTTGGGACAGGGTTCTATGAGCAGTTCTTC
NA,NA,TRBV28,TRBJ1-1,CASSLKKGDTEAFF,TGTGCCAGCAGTTTAAAGAAGGGGGACACTGAAGCTTTCTTT
NA,few,TRBV11-1,TRBJ2-3,CASSGMGQPSDTQYF,TGTGCCAGCAGCGGTATGGGGCAGCCTTCAGATACGCAGTATTTT
TRBD2,few,TRBV2,TRBJ2-1,CASSAGTGGREQFF,TGTGCCAGCAGTGCGGGAACGGGAGGCAGGGAGCAGTTCTTC
NA,NA,TRBV28,TRBJ1-5,CASSLDFNQPQHF,TGTGCCAGCAGTTTAGACTTTAATCAGCCCCAGCATTTT
TRBD1,NA,TRBV27,TRBJ2-5,CASRSQGKTQYF,TGTGCCAGCAGATCACAGGGGAAGACCCAGTACTTC
NA,once,TRBV18,TRBJ1-2,CASSPRENYGYTF,TGTGCCAGCTCACCACGGGAGAACTATGGCTACACCTTC
NA,NA,TRBV28,TRBJ2-2,CASRAIFRVGTGELFF,TGTGCCAGCAGAGCTATTTTCAGGGTTGGGACCGGGGAGCTGTTTTTT
TRBD2,NA,TRBV15,TRBJ2-3,CATSRDKSAGGLTDTQYF,TGTGCCACCAGCAGAGATAAGAGTGCGGGAGGACTCACAGATACGCAGTATTTT